This TCR beta chain was identified in a study of identical twins. Germline V gene sequence: CDR1 MNHEY, CDR2 SMNVEV (reference sequence). The length of the CDR3 is 15 residues. The J segment lost 3 bases and the V segment lost 3 bases, leaving 4 bases of the junction unmatched. TCRdb reprocessed the 5' RACE reads with MiXCR, giving one entry per CDR3 protein. The sample yields 1.5 million to 2 million distinct CDR3 sequences, around a third seen once. The table lists this clonotype with a few counts. This clonotype originated in a newborn girl in good health. This sequence joins TRBV27 and TRBJ2-7, with 11 bases aligning to TRBD1. The sequenced sample consisted of cord blood. This chain's CDR3 is CASSFLGTGGYEQYF. The CDR3 DNA follows: TGTGCCAGCAGTTTCCTGGGGACAGGGGGCTACGAGCAGTACTTC.